This paragraph covers one TCR beta chain sequence. These data belong to a study of blood T cell repertoires in COVID-19. Overall study context: The United States, Italy and Spain provided the acute and convalescent COVID-19 samples.

Trimming removed 7 bases from V and 5 bases from J, with 12 bases in between. The CDR3 contains 13 residues. Germline V gives CDR1 ENHRY, CDR2 SYGVKD. The assay was immunoSEQ multiplex PCR, and TCRdb's table has in-frame clones only and misses some. The table shows roughly 100,000 clones, with about 85% occurring only once. Sequences were obtained from peripheral blood. The receptor comes from a man aged 50 to 60 with active COVID-19. The rearrangement joins TRBV10-3 to TRBJ1-5, with D unresolved. The CDR3 loop reads CAINEEADQPQHF. The CDR3 region has the DNA TGTGCCATCAACGAGGAGGCCGATCAGCCCCAGCATTTT.